These 16 T cell receptor beta chains originate from one sample sequenced in a study of blood T cell repertoires in COVID-19. Data came from immunoSEQ multiplex PCR; TCRdb stores just in-frame clones and leaves some out. Of 45,000 to 55,000 clones in the sample, 86% were seen once. The specimen was peripheral blood. The receptors here all came from a man aged 70-80 years with active COVID-19.

CDR3 amino acids: CASSPRRNTEAFF. The CDR3 region has the DNA TGTGCCAGCAGCCCGCGGAGGAACACTGAAGCTTTCTTT. The chain carries TRBV6-6 and TRBJ1-1; D call uncertain. CDR1 is MNHNY, CDR2 SVGAGI, per germline (reference sequence). Deletions cut 6 bases from V and 1 base from J, with 9 bases between. This CDR3 region has 13 residues.

This rearrangement joins TRBV5-1 to TRBJ1-2; a possible D gene is TRBD1 (5 bases). Germline V CDR1 and CDR2: SGHRS, YFSETQ. The CDR3 is made up of 13 amino acids. V dropped 4 bases and J dropped 2 bases, with 9 bases sitting between them. The CDR3 sequence is CASSQTENYGYTF. The CDR3 region has the DNA TGCGCCAGCAGCCAGACAGAAAACTATGGCTACACCTTC.

V and J are TRBV4-3 and TRBJ2-1; TRBD2 aligns across 15 bases. V lost 0 bases, J lost 5 bases, and 2 bases stayed unmatched. The germline V gene has CDR1 LGHNA and CDR2 YSLEER. The CDR3 consists of 17 residues. The CDR3 spells CASSQDGTSGRNNEQFF. CDR3 nucleotide sequence: TGCGCCAGCAGCCAAGATGGGACTAGCGGGAGGAACAATGAGCAGTTCTTC.

The chain employs TRBV29-1 and TRBJ2-2; TRBD1 matches 7 bases. The CDR3 runs to 14 residues. V gave up 6 bases and J gave up 5 bases; unmatched junction bases: 9. From germline, CDR1 is SQVTM and CDR2 ANQGSEA. The CDR3 region is CSVSGTAWTGELFF. The CDR3 DNA follows: TGCAGCGTGTCCGGGACAGCGTGGACCGGGGAGCTGTTTTTT.

The rearrangement uses TRBV6-6 and TRBJ2-5, with 7 bases identical to TRBD2. The germline gives CDR1 MNHNY, CDR2 SVGAGI (reference sequence). V lost 2 bases and J lost 5; bases outside the gene matches: 8. The CDR3 is made up of 15 amino acids. CDR3 region: CASSYESGDWETQYF. In DNA form, the CDR3 reads TGTGCCAGCAGTTACGAGAGCGGGGACTGGGAGACCCAGTACTTC.

The genes are TRBV12-3 or TRBV12-4 and TRBJ2-7; a possible D gene is TRBD1 (6 bases). Trimming left V 5 bases short and J 3 bases short, with 8 bases between. This CDR3 has 12 residues. The CDR3 DNA follows: TGTGCCAGCAGTCCGACAGGCTACGAGCAGTACTTC. Protein sequence: CASSPTGYEQYF.

To note about this clone: The germline gene is not matched at one end of the junction; a read error may be the cause. This chain connects TRBV6-5 to TRBJ2-1; tentative D call: TRBD1 (6 bases). CDR3 length: 15 residues. CDR1 is MNHEY, CDR2 SVGAGI, per germline. Here the CDR3 DNA reads TGTGCCGGCAGTTACTCGGCAGGGGTCAACAATGAGCAGTTCTTC. Residues: CAGSYSAGVNNEQFF.

This chain joins TRBV19 and TRBJ2-3, with TRBD2 matching over 11 bases. This CDR3 is built from 17 residues. CDR1 and CDR2 (germline): LNHDA, SQIVND (reference sequence). V dropped 4 bases and J dropped 7; count of bases not matched to a gene: 13. Here the CDR3 reads CASSNKVAGGPTYTQYF. Here the CDR3 DNA reads TGTGCCAGTAGTAACAAGGTAGCGGGGGGGCCTACATATACGCAGTATTTT.

This clone was picked up a small number of times. The chain recombines TRBV6-2 or TRBV6-3 with TRBJ2-1, with a possible D match to TRBD2 (6 bases). Germline V gene sequence: CDR1 MNHEY, CDR2 SVGEGT. With 2 bases removed from V and 4 bases from J, the gap between germline ends came to 12 bases. This CDR3 is built from 15 residues. This CDR3 reads CASSYQTSNYNEQFF. For the CDR3, the DNA is TGTGCCAGCAGTTACCAGACTAGTAATTACAATGAGCAGTTCTTC.

The chain links TRBV6-5 to TRBJ2-2; unclear D gene. The V gene lost 8 bases and the J gene lost 6 bases, with 13 bases spanning the gap. Germline V CDR1 and CDR2: MNHEY, SVGAGI. The CDR3 contains 13 residues. The CDR3 bases are TGTGCCAGCCGGCCCGATGGGCCCGGGGAGCTGTTTTTT. Its protein product is CASRPDGPGELFF.

This chain links TRBV18 with TRBJ2-4, with D tentatively TRBD2 (6 bases). V dropped 1 base and J dropped 4 bases, with 11 bases sitting between them. Germline CDR1 and CDR2: KGHSH and LQKENI. The length of the CDR3 is 15 residues. The chain's CDR3 is CASSPRGEIKNIQYF. The CDR3 region has the DNA TGTGCCAGCTCACCACGGGGGGAGATTAAAAACATTCAGTACTTC.

The V call is TRBV6-2 or TRBV6-3, the J call TRBJ2-1; D unresolved. V was shortened by 7 bases and J by 6 bases, with 19 bases between the two germline ends. The CDR3 extends over 15 amino acids. Germline V gene lookup returns CDR1 MNHEY and CDR2 SVGEGT. The DNA of the CDR3 is TGTGCCAGCATCCCTACCCCTTCATCGAGCAATGAGCAGTTCTTC. Encoded protein: CASIPTPSSSNEQFF.

In this sample, this clone turned up once. The chain employs TRBV4-3 and TRBJ2-2; TRBD1 might be the D (6 bases). The germline gives CDR1 LGHNA, CDR2 YSLEER. The CDR3 is 14 amino acids. V was cut by 3 bases and J by 7 bases, with 12 bases left in between. The CDR3 sequence: CASSQRQVGGELFF. DNA of the CDR3: TGCGCCAGCAGCCAGCGACAGGTCGGCGGGGAGCTGTTTTTT.

The table lists this clone with a count of one. The CDR3 DNA reads as TGTGCCAGCACGACAGGTAGCAATCAGCCCCAGCATTTT. Residues: CASTTGSNQPQHF. This chain connects TRBV2 to TRBJ1-5; D perhaps matches TRBD1 (6 bases). Germline-derived CDR1 and CDR2 are SNHLY and FYNNEI. V lost 7 bases, J lost 0 bases, and 7 bases lay in between. This CDR3 is built from 13 residues.

V is TRBV4-2 and J is TRBJ2-4, with TRBD1 identical over 8 bases. The CDR3 extends over 19 amino acids. Germline CDR1 is LGHNA and CDR2 is YNFKEQ. V lost 0 bases to trimming and J lost 3 bases; unmatched junction nucleotides: 13. CDR3 sequence reads: CASSQDAGRTGRGKNIQYF. CDR3 sequence (DNA): TGTGCCAGCAGCCAAGATGCTGGGAGGACAGGGCGAGGCAAAAACATTCAGTACTTC.

V usage is TRBV5-1 and J usage is TRBJ1-4, with a weak D call TRBD1 (6 bases). The CDR3 has 13 residues. Germline assignment: CDR1 SGHRS and CDR2 YFSETQ. Trimming left V 5 bases short and J 5 bases short, with 10 bases between. The CDR3 here is CASSKTGNEKLFF. Here the CDR3 DNA reads TGCGCCAGCAGTAAAACAGGGAATGAAAAACTGTTTTTT.